This T cell receptor (beta chain) was captured in a study of early T cells in non-severe SARS-CoV-2 infection. As for the study in general: Bulk RNA isolated from unsorted whole blood underwent sequencing; chains were not paired. Study findings and constraints: Sequences matched to VDJdb favored anti-spike CD8 responses, while private and CD4 specificities were missed.

This clonotype was detected only a few times. Its target is unknown. TCRdb ran MiXCR on the 5' RACE reads and lists one entry per CDR3 protein. The sample has tens of thousands of distinct CDR3 sequences, about 13% seen once. The source is an adult who was a healthcare worker with PCR-confirmed SARS-CoV-2 infection or an uninfected control (not recorded which). Sequencing was done on a sample of whole blood.

The chain's CDR3 is CASSLLGSVEQYF. The DNA of the CDR3 is TGCGCCAGCAGCTTGCTGGGTAGCGTCGAGCAGTACTTC. The chain uses TRBV5-1 and TRBJ2-7, with TRBD2 as a possible D gene (5 bases). Germline CDR1 SGHRS, CDR2 YFSETQ. V was shortened by 1 base and J by 6 bases, with 11 bases between the two germline ends. This CDR3 is built from 13 residues.